Each of the 9 T cell receptor beta chains below was sequenced from the same sample in a study of blood T cell repertoires in COVID-19. TCRdb's copy holds only in-frame clones and misses some; the assay was immunoSEQ multiplex PCR. This sample has hundreds of thousands of clones, with about 83% found just once. The specimen sequenced was peripheral blood. These receptors all come from a woman in her 30s with COVID-19, enrolled during active disease.

This rearrangement joins TRBV6-6 to TRBJ2-5; 8 nucleotides agree with TRBD1. Per germline, CDR1 MNHNY and CDR2 SVGAGI (reference sequence). The CDR3 spans 15 residues. Germline trimming cut 2 bases from V and 1 base from J; bases unmatched to any gene: 3. CDR3 bases: TGTGCCAGCAGTTACCCCGGGACAGGCCAAGAGACCCAGTACTTC. Its protein is CASSYPGTGQETQYF.

The chain couples TRBV28 to TRBJ1-2, with TRBD1 as a possible D gene (5 bases). With 5 bases removed from V and 4 bases from J, the gap between germline ends came to 20 bases. Looked up from germline, CDR1 is MDHEN and CDR2 is SYDVKM. The CDR3 runs 16 residues. CDR3 in amino acids: CASSLPRRGVRYGYTF. The CDR3 bases are TGTGCCAGCAGTCTACCCCGGCGGGGGGTTCGCTATGGCTACACCTTC.

This sequence joins TRBV3-1 (or the pseudogene TRBV3-2) and TRBJ1-1; 7 bases align to TRBD1. Trimming at V came to 4 bases and at J to 2 bases, leaving 13 bases not matched to a gene. The CDR3 is 17 amino acids. Looked up from germline, CDR1 is LGHDT and CDR2 is YNNKEL (reference sequence). The CDR3 protein is CASSLNTKGTVNTEAFF. CDR3 bases: TGTGCCAGCAGCCTCAACACGAAGGGGACAGTTAACACTGAAGCTTTCTTT.

This chain uses TRBV18 with TRBJ1-2, with a weak D call TRBD1 (6 bases). The CDR3 runs 14 residues. The ends were cut back, 3 bases at V and 3 bases at J, with 11 bases in the middle. Germline CDR1 KGHSH, CDR2 LQKENI. Written as DNA, the CDR3 is TGTGCCAGCTCACCCCGGGGGGGGCACTATGGCTACACCTTC. As protein: CASSPRGGHYGYTF.

V and J are TRBV19 and TRBJ1-5; TRBD1 might be the D (5 bases). The CDR3 has 18 amino acids. Trimming removed 1 base at V and 0 bases at J, with 16 bases between. Germline V gene sequence: CDR1 LNHDA, CDR2 SQIVND (reference sequence). The CDR3 DNA sequence: TGTGCCAGTAGTATAGGTAGGGGCGGGGGATATAGCAATCAGCCCCAGCATTTT. Translating gives CASSIGRGGGYSNQPQHF.

The CDR3 loop is CASSSQGTGELFF. In nucleotides, the CDR3 is TGCGCCAGCAGCTCACAGGGTACCGGGGAGCTGTTTTTT. V gene TRBV5-1 combines with J gene TRBJ2-2, with a tentative D call TRBD1 (6 bases). Germline CDR1 reads SGHRS; CDR2 reads YFSETQ. There are 13 residues in the CDR3. Trimming took 3 bases from V and 5 from J, leaving 8 bases between them. Complete variable domain (other parts from reference TRBV5-1 and TRBJ2-2): KAGVTQTPRYLIKTRGQQVTLSCSPISGHRSVSWYQQTPGQGLQFLFEYFSETQRNKGNFPGRFSGRQFSNSRSEMNVSTLELGDSALYLCASSSQGTGELFFGEGSRLTVL.

This chain's CDR3 is CASRRRATNEKLFF. CDR3 nucleotide sequence: TGTGCCAGTAGGCGCAGGGCAACTAATGAAAAACTGTTTTTT. The chain employs TRBV19 and TRBJ1-4; D is perhaps TRBD1 (5 bases). The CDR3 length is 14 residues. Germline CDR1 is LNHDA and CDR2 is SQIVND (reference sequence). V was cut by 6 bases and J by 0 bases, with 8 bases left in between.

CDR3 protein: CASSERSGYNEQFF. The CDR3 DNA reads as TGTGCCAGCAGCGAGCGCAGCGGCTACAATGAGCAGTTCTTC. The chain combines TRBV7-2 with TRBJ2-1, with a tentative D call TRBD2 (5 bases). Germline CDR1 and CDR2: SGHTA and FQGNSA. V gave up 5 bases and J gave up 3 bases, with 11 bases separating them. The CDR3 consists of 14 residues.

The rearrangement joins TRBV18 to TRBJ1-1; D perhaps matches TRBD1 (6 bases). The germline V gene encodes CDR1 KGHSH and CDR2 LQKENI. The CDR3 extends over 15 amino acids. V lost 3 bases and J lost 2, with 13 bases in between. The CDR3 protein is CASSPAGAPNTEAFF. For the CDR3, the DNA is TGTGCCAGCTCACCGGCGGGGGCTCCTAACACTGAAGCTTTCTTT.